These 8 T cell receptor beta chains were all obtained from the same sample, sequenced in a study of T cell repertoires in cytomegalovirus infection. TCRdb ran MiXCR on the reads and lists one entry per CDR3 protein. The data show fewer than 300,000 distinct CDR3 sequences, about a quarter seen once. The sample consisted of PBMCs. Every receptor here comes from a human donor in good health (CMV status not recorded). Some clones in this sample may be carry-over from other donors' samples.

This clonotype was counted a few times. This chain joins TRBV19 and TRBJ2-5; TRBD2 matches 11 bases. The CDR3 has 16 amino acids. The ends lost 6 bases at V and 5 bases at J; junction bases unmatched: 11. Germline loops: CDR1 LNHDA, CDR2 SQIVND (reference sequence). CDR3 sequence reads: CASSPRLAGSGETQYF. CDR3 nucleotides: TGTGCCAGTAGCCCCCGACTAGCGGGATCCGGGGAGACCCAGTACTTC.

This clonotype was seen only a few times. The rearrangement uses TRBV20-1 and TRBJ1-6; the D is unclear. The CDR3 consists of 11 residues. V lost 5 bases to trimming and J lost 9 bases, with 8 bases between them. CDR1 is DFQATT and CDR2 is SNEGSKA in the germline V gene (reference sequence). The CDR3 bases are TGCAGTGCTGGAAGACTTTCACCCCTCCACTTT. Encoded protein: CSAGRLSPLHF.

The rearrangement joins TRBV20-1 to TRBJ2-7; 9 bases match TRBD1. The germline V gene has CDR1 DFQATT and CDR2 SNEGSKA (reference sequence). V was clipped by 0 bases and J by 6 bases; unmatched bases: 6. The CDR3 extends over 14 amino acids. Written as DNA, the CDR3 is TGCAGTGCTAGAGAAGCCGGGACAGGGTCCGAGCAGTACTTC. This gives the protein CSAREAGTGSEQYF.

This sequence joins TRBV24-1 and TRBJ1-5, with 10 bases identical to TRBD1. V trimming: 2 bases; J trimming: 0 bases; junction bases outside the gene matches: 3. The length of the CDR3 is 17 residues. CDR1 KGHDR and CDR2 SFDVKD come from the germline V gene. The DNA for the CDR3 is TGTGCCACCAGTGATTCCCGGACAGGGGGTAGCAATCAGCCCCAGCATTTT. Protein sequence: CATSDSRTGGSNQPQHF.

A few counts support this clonotype. The chain couples TRBV28 to TRBJ2-7; the D is unclear. The CDR3 is made up of 11 amino acids. The germline V gene encodes CDR1 MDHEN and CDR2 SYDVKM. Trimming took 7 bases from V and 6 from J, leaving 10 bases between them. The CDR3 sequence is CASTRAAEQYF. DNA of the CDR3: TGTGCCAGCACCCGGGCGGCCGAGCAGTACTTC.

V and J are TRBV28 and TRBJ2-3, with 14 positions matching TRBD2. CDR1 is MDHEN and CDR2 is SYDVKM in the germline V gene. This CDR3 comprises 17 residues. Trimming at V came to 3 bases and at J to 6 bases, leaving 8 bases not matched to a gene. For the CDR3, the DNA is TGTGCCAGCAGTTTCCTGGGACTAGCGGGAGAAGGGGATACGCAGTATTTT. Its translation is CASSFLGLAGEGDTQYF.

The chain is built from TRBV15 and TRBJ1-2; D is undetermined. Per germline, CDR1 LNHNV and CDR2 YYDKDF (reference sequence). The CDR3 sequence is 11 residues long. V lost 4 bases and J lost 1, with 1 base in between. CDR3 in DNA: TGTGCCACCAGCAATAACTATGGCTACACCTTC. This codes for CATSNNYGYTF.

This chain connects TRBV5-1 to TRBJ1-2, with D possibly TRBD1 on 6 matching bases. CDR1 and CDR2 (germline): SGHRS, YFSETQ. Trimming took 2 bases from V and 2 from J, leaving 13 bases between them. The CDR3 loop spans 15 amino acids. In DNA form, the CDR3 reads TGCGCCAGCAGCTTAGGACAGCCGTCGAACTATGGCTACACCTTC. Translation gives CASSLGQPSNYGYTF.